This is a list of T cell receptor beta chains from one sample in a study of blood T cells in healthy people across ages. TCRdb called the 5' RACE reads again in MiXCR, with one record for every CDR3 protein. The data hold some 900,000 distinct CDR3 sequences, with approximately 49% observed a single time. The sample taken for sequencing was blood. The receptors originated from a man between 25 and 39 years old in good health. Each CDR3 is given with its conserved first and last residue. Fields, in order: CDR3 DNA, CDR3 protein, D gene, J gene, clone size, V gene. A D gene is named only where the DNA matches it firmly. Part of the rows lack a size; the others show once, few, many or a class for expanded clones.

cdr3_nt: TGTGCCAGCAGGAGTGGGGCCCTCACAGATACGCAGTATTTT
cdr3_aa: CASRSGALTDTQYF
d_call: -
j_call: TRBJ2-3
clone_size: -
v_call: TRBV3-1

cdr3_nt: TGTGCCAGCAGCAAAGAACTAGCGGGGGCCACGACCTACAATGAGCAGTACTTC
cdr3_aa: CASSKELAGATTYNEQYF
d_call: -
j_call: TRBJ2-7
clone_size: -
v_call: TRBV21-1

cdr3_nt: TGCAGTGCCAGGGACCGTGTGGCGCAAAAACTGTTTTTT
cdr3_aa: CSARDRVAQKLFF
d_call: -
j_call: TRBJ1-4
clone_size: -
v_call: TRBV20-1

cdr3_nt: TGCAGTGCTAGAGGGACTAGCACAGATACGCAGTATTTT
cdr3_aa: CSARGTSTDTQYF
d_call: -
j_call: TRBJ2-3
clone_size: -
v_call: TRBV20-1

cdr3_nt: TGTGCCAGCAGTTTGGGGACAGGGGCAGTCAGCACAGATACGCAGTATTTT
cdr3_aa: CASSLGTGAVSTDTQYF
d_call: TRBD1
j_call: TRBJ2-3
clone_size: -
v_call: TRBV12-3/TRBV12-4

cdr3_nt: TGCGCCAGCACGGAGGAGATCAGAAGCGGCGAGCAGTACTTC
cdr3_aa: CASTEEIRSGEQYF
d_call: -
j_call: TRBJ2-7
clone_size: few
v_call: TRBV4-1

cdr3_nt: TGTGCCAGCAGCTATTCAGGGACTCCGACCTACGAGCAGTACTTC
cdr3_aa: CASSYSGTPTYEQYF
d_call: -
j_call: TRBJ2-7
clone_size: -
v_call: TRBV3-1

cdr3_nt: TGTGCCAGCAGCTTAGTAGGGGACGGCTACGAGCAGTACTTC
cdr3_aa: CASSLVGDGYEQYF
d_call: -
j_call: TRBJ2-7
clone_size: -
v_call: TRBV7-2

cdr3_nt: TGTGCCAGCGGCCTCGAAACTAGCGGAGCAACTGGGGCCAACGTCCTGACTTTC
cdr3_aa: CASGLETSGATGANVLTF
d_call: TRBD2
j_call: TRBJ2-6
clone_size: -
v_call: TRBV4-2

cdr3_nt: TGTGCCTGGAGTGTACGGACAGTCACAGATACGCAGTATTTT
cdr3_aa: CAWSVRTVTDTQYF
d_call: -
j_call: TRBJ2-3
clone_size: few
v_call: TRBV30

cdr3_nt: TGTGCCAGCAGCTTACAGGGCCAGGGCTACACCTTC
cdr3_aa: CASSLQGQGYTF
d_call: -
j_call: TRBJ1-2
clone_size: many
v_call: TRBV7-9

cdr3_nt: TGTGCCAGCAGTTACGGGCGAGGCAGGATGATCGCGAACACCGGGGAGCTGTTTTTT
cdr3_aa: CASSYGRGRMIANTGELFF
d_call: -
j_call: TRBJ2-2
clone_size: few
v_call: TRBV6-2/TRBV6-3

cdr3_nt: TGTGCCAGCAGTTTGCGGCCGTCCTACGAGCAGTACTTC
cdr3_aa: CASSLRPSYEQYF
d_call: -
j_call: TRBJ2-7
clone_size: few
v_call: TRBV12-3/TRBV12-4

cdr3_nt: TGCAGTGCTGCCATGGGACAGCTCCAAGAGACCCAGTACTTC
cdr3_aa: CSAAMGQLQETQYF
d_call: TRBD1
j_call: TRBJ2-5
clone_size: -
v_call: TRBV20-1

cdr3_nt: TGCGCCAGCAGCTTGGACCGGGAACGCGCAGATACGCAGTATTTT
cdr3_aa: CASSLDRERADTQYF
d_call: -
j_call: TRBJ2-3
clone_size: -
v_call: TRBV5-1

cdr3_nt: TGTGCCAGCAGTTACGATCGGGACAGGGGCCACGAGCAGTACTTC
cdr3_aa: CASSYDRDRGHEQYF
d_call: TRBD1
j_call: TRBJ2-7
clone_size: -
v_call: TRBV6-6

cdr3_nt: TGTGCCATCAGTGAGTCAGGTGGAACTGGCTACACCTTC
cdr3_aa: CAISESGGTGYTF
d_call: -
j_call: TRBJ1-2
clone_size: -
v_call: TRBV10-3

cdr3_nt: TGTGCCAGCAGCGGCCGGTGGGACACAGATACGCAGTATTTT
cdr3_aa: CASSGRWDTDTQYF
d_call: -
j_call: TRBJ2-3
clone_size: few
v_call: TRBV9

cdr3_nt: TGTGCCAGCAGTTCGTCTCTGGGACAACACGAGCAGTACTTC
cdr3_aa: CASSSSLGQHEQYF
d_call: -
j_call: TRBJ2-7
clone_size: -
v_call: TRBV12-3/TRBV12-4

cdr3_nt: TGTGCCAGCACTCGGGGGGAGGGCACAGATACGCAGTATTTT
cdr3_aa: CASTRGEGTDTQYF
d_call: TRBD2
j_call: TRBJ2-3
clone_size: few
v_call: TRBV2

cdr3_nt: TGCGCCAGCAGCCAAGTTCAGGGAGGACCCGACTACAATGAGCAGTACTTC
cdr3_aa: CASSQVQGGPDYNEQYF
d_call: -
j_call: TRBJ2-7
clone_size: -
v_call: TRBV4-1

cdr3_nt: TGTGCCTGGGGGCGGGACAATAACTATGGCTACACCTTC
cdr3_aa: CAWGRDNNYGYTF
d_call: -
j_call: TRBJ1-2
clone_size: -
v_call: TRBV30

cdr3_nt: TGTGCCAGCAGCAACCCAGCCGGGGGAGCAGATACGCAGTATTTT
cdr3_aa: CASSNPAGGADTQYF
d_call: -
j_call: TRBJ2-3
clone_size: -
v_call: TRBV5-5

cdr3_nt: TGTGCCAGCAGCTTACAGGGCGCCGGCCCCTATGGCTACACCTTC
cdr3_aa: CASSLQGAGPYGYTF
d_call: -
j_call: TRBJ1-2
clone_size: -
v_call: TRBV7-3

cdr3_nt: TGCGCCAGCCGGACTAGCGGGGGGGGAACCTACAATGAGCAGTTCTTC
cdr3_aa: CASRTSGGGTYNEQFF
d_call: TRBD2
j_call: TRBJ2-1
clone_size: -
v_call: TRBV4-1

cdr3_nt: TGCGCCAGCAGCCAAGCCCAGACTAACTATGGCTACACCTTC
cdr3_aa: CASSQAQTNYGYTF
d_call: -
j_call: TRBJ1-2
clone_size: -
v_call: TRBV4-1

cdr3_nt: TGCGCCAGCAGCCAAGATGGGGAAGACTGGCAGTTTTTT
cdr3_aa: CASSQDGEDWQFF
d_call: -
j_call: TRBJ2-2
clone_size: once
v_call: TRBV4-1

cdr3_nt: TGTGCCAGCAGTTTTCCCAGGAGGGGTGACTATGGCTACACCTTC
cdr3_aa: CASSFPRRGDYGYTF
d_call: -
j_call: TRBJ1-2
clone_size: -
v_call: TRBV6-2/TRBV6-3

cdr3_nt: TGTGCCAGCACCTCGAGTGAGGGTGGCCCCGGAGGGGAGACCCAGTACTTC
cdr3_aa: CASTSSEGGPGGETQYF
d_call: -
j_call: TRBJ2-5
clone_size: -
v_call: TRBV7-2

cdr3_nt: TGCAGCGTTGAAGATCATGAGGGCCCGAACTATGGCTACACCTTC
cdr3_aa: CSVEDHEGPNYGYTF
d_call: -
j_call: TRBJ1-2
clone_size: once
v_call: TRBV29-1

cdr3_nt: TGTGCCAGCAGCCAAGAGTCTAGCGGGGTTAGCACAGATACGCAGTATTTT
cdr3_aa: CASSQESSGVSTDTQYF
d_call: TRBD2
j_call: TRBJ2-3
clone_size: -
v_call: TRBV7-3

cdr3_nt: TGCAGTCACTCCTCTGGGAGGGACGAGCAGTACTTC
cdr3_aa: CSHSSGRDEQYF
d_call: TRBD2
j_call: TRBJ2-7
clone_size: few
v_call: TRBV20-1

cdr3_nt: TGTGCCAGCAGCCCGCTGGGGGCTACCTATTCGGGCTACACCTTC
cdr3_aa: CASSPLGATYSGYTF
d_call: -
j_call: TRBJ1-2
clone_size: -
v_call: TRBV7-9

cdr3_nt: TGTGCCAGCAGCTTATTCGGTAGCGGGGGTGAAGAGACCCAGTACTTC
cdr3_aa: CASSLFGSGGEETQYF
d_call: TRBD2
j_call: TRBJ2-5
clone_size: -
v_call: TRBV11-2

cdr3_nt: TGTGCCAGCAGAACAGGGGTGGCTGGGGCCAACGTCCTGACTTTC
cdr3_aa: CASRTGVAGANVLTF
d_call: TRBD1
j_call: TRBJ2-6
clone_size: -
v_call: TRBV27

cdr3_nt: TGTGCCAGCAGCCAAGGGAGGGGGCGACAGGGCGGTTCCGAGCAGTACTTC
cdr3_aa: CASSQGRGRQGGSEQYF
d_call: -
j_call: TRBJ2-7
clone_size: -
v_call: TRBV3-1

cdr3_nt: TGCGCCAGCAGCCAAGACGGTCCAGGGTTAGGTTCACCCCTCCACTTT
cdr3_aa: CASSQDGPGLGSPLHF
d_call: -
j_call: TRBJ1-6
clone_size: -
v_call: TRBV4-1

cdr3_nt: TGCGCCAGCAGCTTGAGGGACATCGCATACAATGAGCAGTTCTTC
cdr3_aa: CASSLRDIAYNEQFF
d_call: -
j_call: TRBJ2-1
clone_size: -
v_call: TRBV5-1

cdr3_nt: TGTGCCAGCAGCTTATTCGAGTTGTACCAAGAGACCCAGTACTTC
cdr3_aa: CASSLFELYQETQYF
d_call: -
j_call: TRBJ2-5
clone_size: few
v_call: TRBV7-2

cdr3_nt: TGCGCCAGCAGCCAAGACTCCGGGACTAGCGGGGGAGGGTGGGACAATGAGCAGTTCTTC
cdr3_aa: CASSQDSGTSGGGWDNEQFF
d_call: TRBD2
j_call: TRBJ2-1
clone_size: -
v_call: TRBV4-3

cdr3_nt: TGTGCCATCAGTGAGAAGGGGGCCCCCATCGAGCAGTACTTC
cdr3_aa: CAISEKGAPIEQYF
d_call: TRBD1
j_call: TRBJ2-7
clone_size: few
v_call: TRBV10-3

cdr3_nt: TGCGCCAGCAGCTTGGAGACAGGGATAAAACTGTTTTTT
cdr3_aa: CASSLETGIKLFF
d_call: TRBD1
j_call: TRBJ1-4
clone_size: -
v_call: TRBV5-1

cdr3_nt: TGTGCCAGCAGCCATGGGCACCCCGCCTACAATGAGCAGTTCTTC
cdr3_aa: CASSHGHPAYNEQFF
d_call: -
j_call: TRBJ2-1
clone_size: -
v_call: TRBV6-2/TRBV6-3

cdr3_nt: TGTGCCAGCCAGGTAGGAGGGTCAACAGATACGCAGTATTTT
cdr3_aa: CASQVGGSTDTQYF
d_call: -
j_call: TRBJ2-3
clone_size: -
v_call: TRBV7-9